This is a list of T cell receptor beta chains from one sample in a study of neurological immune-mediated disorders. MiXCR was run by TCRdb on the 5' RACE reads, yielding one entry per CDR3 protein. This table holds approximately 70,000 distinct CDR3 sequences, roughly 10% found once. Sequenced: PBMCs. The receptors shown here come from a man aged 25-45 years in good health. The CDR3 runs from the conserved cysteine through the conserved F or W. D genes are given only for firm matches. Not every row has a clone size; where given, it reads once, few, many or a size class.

DNA: TGTGCCAGCAGAGAATACACAGATACGCAGTATTTT
CDR3: CASREYTDTQYF
J: TRBJ2-3
V: TRBV7-8
size: many
D: -

DNA: TGTGCCAGCAGGGGGGCTAGCGGGGGTTCAAAAGAGACCCAGTACTTC
CDR3: CASRGASGGSKETQYF
J: TRBJ2-5
V: TRBV12-3/TRBV12-4
size: few
D: TRBD2

DNA: TGCGCCAGCAGCCCCCCCGGGGATGGCTACACCTTC
CDR3: CASSPPGDGYTF
J: TRBJ1-2
V: TRBV5-1
size: many
D: -

DNA: TGTGCCAGCAGTTTTGCGGGGGCTGGACGTGGCACAGATACGCAGTATTTT
CDR3: CASSFAGAGRGTDTQYF
J: TRBJ2-3
V: TRBV27
size: many
D: -

DNA: TGCAGTGCTTCTGGAGGGGCGGGTCACTCCTACGAGCAGTACTTC
CDR3: CSASGGAGHSYEQYF
J: TRBJ2-7
V: TRBV20-1
size: many
D: -

DNA: TGTGCCAGCAGAGTCGGGGGAGGGGACTCCTACAATGAGCAGTTCTTC
CDR3: CASRVGGGDSYNEQFF
J: TRBJ2-1
V: TRBV27
size: many
D: TRBD2

DNA: TGTGCCACCAGTGATTTGGATGGGACTAGCGGGAGGGAAACCTACGAGCAGTACTTC
CDR3: CATSDLDGTSGRETYEQYF
J: TRBJ2-7
V: TRBV24-1
size: many
D: TRBD2

DNA: TGTGCCAGTCGGGCTAGCGGGGGGCACGAGCAGTACTTC
CDR3: CASRASGGHEQYF
J: TRBJ2-7
V: TRBV3-1
size: many
D: TRBD2

DNA: TGCGCCAGCAGCCAATATTCCGGGACAGACACTGAAGCTTTCTTT
CDR3: CASSQYSGTDTEAFF
J: TRBJ1-1
V: TRBV4-1
size: many
D: TRBD1

DNA: TGCAGTGCTGACGACTTGGAGACCCAGTACTTC
CDR3: CSADDLETQYF
J: TRBJ2-5
V: TRBV20-1
size: many
D: -

DNA: TGCAGTGCTAGTCCATCGGGGCCATCGGGGCACAATGAGCAGTTCTTC
CDR3: CSASPSGPSGHNEQFF
J: TRBJ2-1
V: TRBV20-1
size: many
D: -

DNA: TGCGCCAGCAGCCAAATACTCTTCAGAGGGGACAGGTCCTACGAGCAGTACTTC
CDR3: CASSQILFRGDRSYEQYF
J: TRBJ2-7
V: TRBV4-1
size: -
D: TRBD1

DNA: TGTGCCAACAGTGATTGGGGGTATAGCAATCAGCACCAGCATTTT
CDR3: CANSDWGYSNQHQHF
J: TRBJ1-5
V: TRBV10-3
size: -
D: -

DNA: TGTGCCAGCAGTCCGTTAGCGGGAGAATCCTACAATGAGCAGTTCTTC
CDR3: CASSPLAGESYNEQFF
J: TRBJ2-1
V: TRBV27
size: many
D: TRBD2

DNA: TGTGCCAGCAGCCACAGCGGGCGGGCAGATACGCAGTATTTT
CDR3: CASSHSGRADTQYF
J: TRBJ2-3
V: TRBV3-1
size: many
D: -

DNA: TGTGCCAGCAGTTTAGGGCCTCGGCGGGGCTACACCTTC
CDR3: CASSLGPRRGYTF
J: TRBJ1-2
V: TRBV12-3/TRBV12-4
size: many
D: -

DNA: TGTGCCAGCAGCGATCCGGGACTAGCGGGAGTAAATGAGCAGTTCTTC
CDR3: CASSDPGLAGVNEQFF
J: TRBJ2-1
V: TRBV9
size: many
D: TRBD2

DNA: TGTGCCACCAGCAGAGCGGGACAGCACCCAATTGAAGCTTTCTTT
CDR3: CATSRAGQHPIEAFF
J: TRBJ1-1
V: TRBV15
size: many
D: TRBD1

DNA: TGTGCCAGCTGCGACGGTGCGGGAAATGCTGGAAACACCATATATTTT
CDR3: CASCDGAGNAGNTIYF
J: TRBJ1-3
V: TRBV3-1
size: many
D: -

DNA: TGTGCCAGCAGCTTAGGCGGAAGAGAGCAGTTCTTC
CDR3: CASSLGGREQFF
J: TRBJ2-1
V: TRBV11-2
size: many
D: -

DNA: TGCAGTGCTAGTGGGGAGGGGGGCTACACCTTC
CDR3: CSASGEGGYTF
J: TRBJ1-2
V: TRBV20-1
size: many
D: -

DNA: TGTGCCACCAGCAGTGAGGGGGGGACGTATCAGCCCCAGCATTTT
CDR3: CATSSEGGTYQPQHF
J: TRBJ1-5
V: TRBV15
size: many
D: -

DNA: TGTGCCTGGAGTGTACCGTGGGGGGGGCAAGAGACCCAGTACTTC
CDR3: CAWSVPWGGQETQYF
J: TRBJ2-5
V: TRBV30
size: -
D: TRBD2

DNA: TGTGCCATCAGTGAGGACTACGAGCAGTACTTC
CDR3: CAISEDYEQYF
J: TRBJ2-7
V: TRBV10-3
size: many
D: -

DNA: TGTGCCAGCAGCCCGGACAGCATCAATCAGCCCCAGCATTTT
CDR3: CASSPDSINQPQHF
J: TRBJ1-5
V: TRBV12-3/TRBV12-4
size: many
D: -

DNA: TGTGCCAGCAGCAATGGAGAAAGGGTTGAAGGCTACACCTTC
CDR3: CASSNGERVEGYTF
J: TRBJ1-2
V: TRBV21-1
size: many
D: -

DNA: TGTGCCAGCAGCGCCGACAGCACGCTAAACACTGAAGCTTTCTTT
CDR3: CASSADSTLNTEAFF
J: TRBJ1-1
V: TRBV5-5
size: -
D: -

DNA: TGCGCCAGCAGCGTTGGACAGGGAAAATACAATGAGCAGTTCTTC
CDR3: CASSVGQGKYNEQFF
J: TRBJ2-1
V: TRBV5-1
size: many
D: TRBD1

DNA: TGTGCCAGCACCCTAAGAGGTACGGGGGCCAACGTCCTGACTTTC
CDR3: CASTLRGTGANVLTF
J: TRBJ2-6
V: TRBV12-3/TRBV12-4
size: many
D: -

DNA: TGTGCCAGCACTATTCTCGACAGGGCAGCTTTCTTT
CDR3: CASTILDRAAFF
J: TRBJ1-1
V: TRBV28
size: few
D: TRBD1

DNA: TGCAGTGCTAGATTGGGAAGTAGCAATCAGCCCCAGCATTTT
CDR3: CSARLGSSNQPQHF
J: TRBJ1-5
V: TRBV20-1
size: few
D: -

DNA: TGCAGTGCTAGAGAGACCGGAGACGTCTCCTACGAGCAGTACTTC
CDR3: CSARETGDVSYEQYF
J: TRBJ2-7
V: TRBV20-1
size: many
D: -

DNA: TGCAGCGTTAAACTAGCGGTGCCCAATGAGCAGTTCTTC
CDR3: CSVKLAVPNEQFF
J: TRBJ2-1
V: TRBV29-1
size: medium-sized
D: TRBD2

DNA: TGTGCCAGCAGCCGCCCCGGGACTAGCGGCAATGAGCAGTTCTTC
CDR3: CASSRPGTSGNEQFF
J: TRBJ2-1
V: TRBV28
size: many
D: TRBD2

DNA: TGTGCCAGCAGTCTCCAAGAGACCCAGTACTTC
CDR3: CASSLQETQYF
J: TRBJ2-5
V: TRBV12-3/TRBV12-4
size: many
D: -

DNA: TGTGCCAGCAGTGGGGGGGGGACCTACAATGAGCAGTTCTTC
CDR3: CASSGGGTYNEQFF
J: TRBJ2-1
V: TRBV6-6
size: few
D: TRBD2

DNA: TGTGCCAGCAGCCCAGGGGGCCGGGAGACCCAGTACTTC
CDR3: CASSPGGRETQYF
J: TRBJ2-5
V: TRBV5-6
size: -
D: TRBD1

DNA: TGTGCCAGCGTGACGGGTGTTGGCGGAAAACTGTTTTTT
CDR3: CASVTGVGGKLFF
J: TRBJ1-4
V: TRBV12-3/TRBV12-4
size: many
D: -

DNA: TGTGCCAGCAGCCGCACCTACAATGAGCAGTTCTTC
CDR3: CASSRTYNEQFF
J: TRBJ2-1
V: TRBV6-6
size: many
D: -

DNA: TGTGCCAGCAGTTACTCAGGACTAGCGGGGGAGTACTTC
CDR3: CASSYSGLAGEYF
J: TRBJ2-4
V: TRBV6-2/TRBV6-3
size: many
D: TRBD2

DNA: TGTGCCAGCACCCCATCCGGGACTAGCGGGACAGATACGCAGTATTTT
CDR3: CASTPSGTSGTDTQYF
J: TRBJ2-3
V: TRBV12-3/TRBV12-4
size: many
D: TRBD2

DNA: TGCGCCAGCAGTTTAGCGGGAGTGGCCGGGGAGCTGTTTTTT
CDR3: CASSLAGVAGELFF
J: TRBJ2-2
V: TRBV10-1
size: many
D: TRBD2